A selection of T cell receptor beta chains follows, all from one sample in a study of beta chain features in type 1 diabetes. Here immunoSEQ multiplex PCR was the method, and the copy in TCRdb shows in-frame clones only, minus some. The data show hundreds of thousands of clones, roughly 13% seen once. Sequenced input: naive CD4+ T cells from blood. Receptors originate from a man younger than 35 with type 1 diabetes. Each CDR3 is given with its conserved first and last residue. D genes are given only for firm matches. Some rows have no size entry. The others give once, few or many, or a class for an expanded clone.

CDR3: CAWSQDSSSSGANVLTF
DNA: TGTGCCTGGAGCCAAGACAGCTCCAGCTCTGGGGCCAACGTCCTGACTTTC
D: .
size: .
J: TRBJ2-6
V: TRBV30

CDR3: CASSYSGNEKLFF
DNA: TGTGCCAGCAGTTACTCAGGAAATGAAAAACTGTTTTTT
D: .
size: .
J: TRBJ1-4
V: TRBV6-6

CDR3: CSGRDTGANVLTF
DNA: TGCAGCGGCCGAGATACTGGGGCCAACGTCCTGACTTTC
D: .
size: .
J: TRBJ2-6
V: TRBV29-1

CDR3: CASSPRTSGQETQYF
DNA: TGTGCCAGCAGCCCCAGGACTAGCGGCCAAGAGACCCAGTACTTC
D: TRBD2
size: few
J: TRBJ2-5
V: TRBV9

CDR3: CASSPTGAESYEQYF
DNA: TGTGCCAGCAGCCCCACCGGGGCAGAATCCTACGAGCAGTACTTC
D: .
size: .
J: TRBJ2-7
V: TRBV7-2

CDR3: CASSPTSGDYEQYF
DNA: TGCGCCAGCAGCCCAACTAGCGGGGACTACGAGCAGTACTTC
D: TRBD2
size: few
J: TRBJ2-7
V: TRBV5-1

CDR3: CASSLVVLRGQETQYF
DNA: TGTGCCAGCAGCTTAGTCGTGCTGCGGGGACAAGAGACCCAGTACTTC
D: .
size: .
J: TRBJ2-5
V: TRBV11-2

CDR3: CASSPAGGVENIQYF
DNA: TGTGCCAGCTCACCCGCGGGAGGAGTTGAAAACATTCAGTACTTC
D: TRBD2
size: .
J: TRBJ2-4
V: TRBV18

CDR3: CSVEDGQGFSDFWLKSGNYGYTF
DNA: TGCAGCGTTGAAGATGGCCAGGGGTTTAGCGATTTTTGGCTAAAATCAGGAAACTATGGCTACACCTTC
D: .
size: .
J: TRBJ1-2
V: TRBV29-1

CDR3: CASTSGGTSLTEQFF
DNA: TGTGCCAGCACCTCTGGGGGGACTAGCTTAACTGAGCAGTTCTTC
D: TRBD2
size: few
J: TRBJ2-1
V: TRBV28

CDR3: CASNSGIGQPQHF
DNA: TGTGCCAGCAACTCAGGGATTGGGCAGCCCCAGCATTTT
D: .
size: few
J: TRBJ1-5
V: TRBV6-5

CDR3: CASSFSGGPDTQYF
DNA: TGCGCCAGCAGCTTTAGCGGGGGGCCCGATACGCAGTATTTT
D: TRBD2
size: .
J: TRBJ2-3
V: TRBV5-1

CDR3: CASSLLGNYEQYF
DNA: TGTGCCAGCAGCTTATTGGGTAACTACGAGCAGTACTTC
D: .
size: few
J: TRBJ2-7
V: TRBV7-9

CDR3: CASSLGLPPQHF
DNA: TGTGCCAGCAGCTTAGGGCTCCCGCCCCAGCATTTT
D: .
size: .
J: TRBJ1-5
V: TRBV7-2

CDR3: CASTVNTEAFF
DNA: TGTGCCAGCACAGTGAACACTGAAGCTTTCTTT
D: .
size: .
J: TRBJ1-1
V: TRBV2

CDR3: CASSVWGQGANYGYTF
DNA: TGTGCCAGTAGTGTGTGGGGACAGGGTGCTAACTATGGCTACACCTTC
D: TRBD1
size: few
J: TRBJ1-2
V: TRBV19

CDR3: CASSLDSSTDTQYF
DNA: TGCGCCAGCAGCTTGGACAGTAGCACAGATACGCAGTATTTT
D: .
size: few
J: TRBJ2-3
V: TRBV5-1

CDR3: CASSPRNPAEAFF
DNA: TGTGCCAGCAGCCCAAGAAACCCTGCTGAAGCTTTCTTT
D: .
size: .
J: TRBJ1-1
V: TRBV7-2

CDR3: CASREQGSDGYTF
DNA: TGTGCCAGCAGAGAACAGGGAAGCGATGGCTACACCTTC
D: .
size: few
J: TRBJ1-2
V: TRBV7-8

CDR3: CASTVRGSYNEQFF
DNA: TGTGCCAGCACCGTGCGGGGGTCCTACAATGAGCAGTTCTTC
D: TRBD2
size: .
J: TRBJ2-1
V: TRBV27

CDR3: CASGTGGPWEKLFF
DNA: TGTGCCAGCGGGACAGGGGGCCCGTGGGAAAAACTGTTTTTT
D: TRBD1
size: .
J: TRBJ1-4
V: TRBV6-1

CDR3: CASSRNRGLYEQYF
DNA: TGTGCCAGCAGCCGAAACAGGGGGCTCTACGAGCAGTACTTC
D: TRBD1
size: .
J: TRBJ2-7
V: TRBV6-6

CDR3: CASSPRPVGETQYF
DNA: TGTGCCAGCAGCCCCCGGCCAGTGGGTGAGACCCAGTACTTC
D: .
size: few
J: TRBJ2-5
V: TRBV14

CDR3: CAWSASQETQYF
DNA: TGTGCCTGGAGTGCCAGTCAAGAGACCCAGTACTTC
D: .
size: .
J: TRBJ2-5
V: TRBV30

CDR3: CSAGNTEAFF
DNA: TGCAGTGCTGGGAACACTGAAGCTTTCTTT
D: .
size: .
J: TRBJ1-1
V: TRBV20-1

CDR3: CASSVSGGGYQETQYF
DNA: TGTGCCAGCAGCGTGTCCGGCGGGGGATACCAAGAGACCCAGTACTTC
D: TRBD2
size: .
J: TRBJ2-5
V: TRBV9

CDR3: CASSSAPDSGANVLTF
DNA: TGCGCCAGCAGCTCGGCCCCGGACTCTGGGGCCAACGTCCTGACTTTC
D: .
size: few
J: TRBJ2-6
V: TRBV4-1

CDR3: CASSEGLAGGTSYEQYF
DNA: TGTGCCAGCAGCGAGGGACTAGCGGGGGGAACCTCCTACGAGCAGTACTTC
D: TRBD2
size: .
J: TRBJ2-7
V: TRBV7-6

CDR3: CASSPGQPPMNTEAFF
DNA: TGTGCCAGCAGTCCGGGACAGCCGCCCATGAACACTGAAGCTTTCTTT
D: TRBD1
size: .
J: TRBJ1-1
V: TRBV27

CDR3: CASSQVGNTIYF
DNA: TGCGCCAGCAGCCAGGTGGGAAACACCATATATTTT
D: .
size: few
J: TRBJ1-3
V: TRBV4-1

CDR3: CASRTGDTIYF
DNA: TGCGCCAGCAGGACTGGGGACACCATATATTTT
D: .
size: few
J: TRBJ1-3
V: TRBV5-1

CDR3: CAWTRDNSNQPQHF
DNA: TGTGCCTGGACCCGAGATAATAGCAATCAGCCCCAGCATTTT
D: .
size: .
J: TRBJ1-5
V: TRBV30

CDR3: CASSQVGTQETQYF
DNA: TGCGCCAGCAGCCAAGTGGGGACGCAAGAGACCCAGTACTTC
D: .
size: .
J: TRBJ2-5
V: TRBV4-1

CDR3: CASSHEARSTDTQYF
DNA: TGCGCCAGCAGCCATGAGGCCCGAAGCACAGATACGCAGTATTTT
D: .
size: .
J: TRBJ2-3
V: TRBV4-1

CDR3: CASRKATYYGYTF
DNA: TGTGCCAGCAGGAAGGCAACCTACTATGGCTACACCTTC
D: .
size: few
J: TRBJ1-2
V: TRBV28

CDR3: CASSLGTFYGPYEQYF
DNA: TGTGCCAGCAGTTTAGGGACATTCTACGGCCCCTACGAGCAGTACTTC
D: .
size: .
J: TRBJ2-7
V: TRBV27

CDR3: CASSQGTLEKETQYF
DNA: TGTGCCAGCAGCCAGGGGACTTTGGAGAAAGAGACCCAGTACTTC
D: .
size: .
J: TRBJ2-5
V: TRBV6-6

CDR3: CASSQPSGETEAFF
DNA: TGCGCCAGCAGCCAACCCTCGGGAGAAACTGAAGCTTTCTTT
D: .
size: .
J: TRBJ1-1
V: TRBV4-1

CDR3: CAISESGLTGGRNEQYF
DNA: TGTGCCATCAGTGAGTCGGGTCTTACAGGGGGTAGGAACGAGCAGTACTTC
D: TRBD1
size: .
J: TRBJ2-7
V: TRBV10-3

CDR3: CASSAGGGTEAFF
DNA: TGTGCCAGCAGCGCCGGAGGGGGCACTGAAGCTTTCTTT
D: .
size: few
J: TRBJ1-1
V: TRBV7-9

CDR3: CASSPRESLGTDTQYF
DNA: TGTGCCAGCTCACCACGAGAGAGCTTAGGGACAGATACGCAGTATTTT
D: .
size: few
J: TRBJ2-3
V: TRBV18

CDR3: CASRMTGYSNQPQHF
DNA: TGTGCCAGCAGGATGACGGGGTATAGCAATCAGCCCCAGCATTTT
D: .
size: few
J: TRBJ1-5
V: TRBV2

CDR3: CATSGTGWSEKLFF
DNA: TGTGCCACCAGCGGGACAGGGTGGAGTGAAAAACTGTTTTTT
D: TRBD1
size: .
J: TRBJ1-4
V: TRBV15

CDR3: CASSLSERGTEAFF
DNA: TGTGCCAGCAGCTTATCCGAACGGGGCACTGAAGCTTTCTTT
D: .
size: .
J: TRBJ1-1
V: TRBV7-8

CDR3: CASSQGPGQGVNQETQYF
DNA: TGTGCCAGCAGCCAGGGGCCGGGACAGGGAGTTAACCAAGAGACCCAGTACTTC
D: TRBD1
size: .
J: TRBJ2-5
V: TRBV4-2